Listed below are T cell receptor beta chains from one sample, sequenced in a study of cytomegalovirus exposure and HLA in healthy donors. Clones were sequenced by immunoSEQ multiplex PCR, and TCRdb holds only the in-frame ones, with some missing. The table has approximately 180,000 clones, 77% seen once. The sequencing input was PBMCs. All receptors derive from a woman aged 55 to 70 in good health and CMV-seropositive. Both conserved end residues are part of each CDR3. Each record gives: J gene, V gene, clone size, D gene, CDR3 DNA, CDR3 protein. D genes are given only for firm matches. The size entry is marked missing in some rows and otherwise reads once, few, many or a size class.

TRBJ2-7 | TRBV4-1 | . | TRBD2 | TGCGCCAGCAGCCAAGATAGCGGGCTCCGAACCTACGAGCAGTACTTC | CASSQDSGLRTYEQYF
TRBJ2-1 | TRBV7-7 | . | . | TGTGCCAGCAGCCCCCTTTTTGAGGGAAACTACAATGAGCAGTTCTTC | CASSPLFEGNYNEQFF
TRBJ1-2 | TRBV18 | . | . | TGTGCCAGCTCACCAAGCCAGGGTAATGGCTACACCTTC | CASSPSQGNGYTF
TRBJ1-5 | TRBV6-5 | . | TRBD1 | TGTGCCAGCAGCCGAGACAGGGCCCAGCAGCCCCAGCATTTT | CASSRDRAQQPQHF
TRBJ2-5 | TRBV25-1 | . | . | TGTGCCAGCAGTGATCAGGGGCGAAAGACCCAGTACTTC | CASSDQGRKTQYF
TRBJ2-1 | TRBV11-2 | . | . | TGTGCCAGCAGCCTTGACAGACGGGAGTTCTTC | CASSLDRREFF
TRBJ2-7 | TRBV30 | . | . | TGTGCCTGGAGTGGGGGATGGGGACAAGGTACCTACGAGCAGTACTTC | CAWSGGWGQGTYEQYF
TRBJ2-7 | TRBV7-9 | . | TRBD1 | TGTGCCAGCAGCTTAGGGAGGACAGGGGCCTACGAGCAGTACTTC | CASSLGRTGAYEQYF
TRBJ2-3 | TRBV30 | . | . | TGTGCCTGGAGCATGGGGGAGGAGGATACGCAGTATTTT | CAWSMGEEDTQYF
TRBJ1-2 | TRBV30 | once | . | TGTGCCTGGAGTTCGGGGGGTGGCTACACCTTC | CAWSSGGGYTF
TRBJ2-6 | TRBV5-1 | . | . | TGCGCCAGCAGCTTTATGGGTTCTGGGGCCAACGGCCTGACTTTC | CASSFMGSGANGLTF
TRBJ1-5 | TRBV7-2 | . | . | TGTGCCAGCAGCTCACAGGGTGCGGGGGGCAATCAGCCCCAGCATTTT | CASSSQGAGGNQPQHF
TRBJ1-1 | TRBV7-3 | . | TRBD1 | TGTGCCAGCAGCGCCCGACAGGGGGCGGTGAAAGCTTTCTTT | CASSARQGAVKAFF
TRBJ2-5 | TRBV28 | . | TRBD1 | TGTGCCAGCAGTTTACCGACAGGGGCGGGGGAGACCCAGTACTTC | CASSLPTGAGETQYF
TRBJ1-5 | TRBV6-6 | . | . | TGTGCCAGCAGTTACTCGAGTGGTCAGCCCCAGCATTTT | CASSYSSGQPQHF
TRBJ1-2 | TRBV27 | . | TRBD1 | TGTGCCAGCAGTGAACAGGGGTTTGGCTACACCTTC | CASSEQGFGYTF
TRBJ2-1 | TRBV29-1 | . | . | TGCAGCGTCTCCAGAGGCTCCTACAATGAGCAGTTCTTC | CSVSRGSYNEQFF
TRBJ2-1 | TRBV4-1 | . | . | TGCGCCAGCAGCCAACAACAGGGGGGGAGTAATGAGCAGTTCTTC | CASSQQQGGSNEQFF
TRBJ2-5 | TRBV18 | once | TRBD2 | TGTGCCAGCACTACTAGCGGGGCGAACAGAGAGACCCAGTACTTC | CASTTSGANRETQYF
TRBJ2-3 | TRBV5-1 | . | . | TGCGCCAGCAATGAGGGAGGGGGTGCAGATACGCAGTATTTT | CASNEGGGADTQYF
TRBJ2-7 | TRBV6-1 | few | TRBD1 | TGTGCCAGCACCTCGCCGGGACAGGGGACCTACGAGCAGTACTTC | CASTSPGQGTYEQYF
TRBJ2-7 | TRBV2 | . | TRBD1 | TGTGCCAGCGTCAAGGGGGCCCTGAGCTCCTACGAGCAGTACTTC | CASVKGALSSYEQYF
TRBJ1-6 | TRBV4-3 | . | TRBD1 | TGCGCCAGCAGCCAAGAAAATCAGGGGGTTTCACCCCTCCACTTT | CASSQENQGVSPLHF
TRBJ2-6 | TRBV6-5 | . | TRBD1 | TGTGCCAGCAGCTCGACAGGGGACGGGGCCAACGTCCTGACTTTC | CASSSTGDGANVLTF
TRBJ2-1 | TRBV6-5 | . | . | TGTGCCAGCAAAGACACTTACAATGAGCAGTTCTTC | CASKDTYNEQFF
TRBJ1-2 | TRBV27 | once | TRBD1 | TGTGCCAGCAGGCGCACCGGGACAGACTATGGCTACACCTTC | CASRRTGTDYGYTF
TRBJ1-6 | TRBV10-1 | few | . | TGCGCCAGCAGAGGAGAGAACCAGGGAAGGGATAATTCACCCCTCCACTTT | CASRGENQGRDNSPLHF
TRBJ2-3 | TRBV6-5 | . | TRBD1 | TGTGCCAGCAGTTACTCGGTGACAGGGAATCGAAATACGCAGTATTTT | CASSYSVTGNRNTQYF
TRBJ2-7 | TRBV18 | . | TRBD1 | TGTGCCAGCTCACCAAGACAGGGGACCTACGAGCAGTACTTC | CASSPRQGTYEQYF
TRBJ2-2 | TRBV6-5 | . | . | TGTGCCAGCAGCACCTCTCAGGGCCTCACCGGGGAGCTGTTTTTT | CASSTSQGLTGELFF
TRBJ2-7 | TRBV6-1 | . | TRBD1 | TGTGCCAGTGGACAGGGAAACTCCTACGAGCAGTACTTC | CASGQGNSYEQYF
TRBJ2-3 | TRBV5-1 | . | . | TGCGCCAGCAGCTTGGGGCTAGGTAGCACAGATACGCAGTATTTT | CASSLGLGSTDTQYF
TRBJ2-3 | TRBV4-2 | . | TRBD2 | TGTGCCAGCAGCCAAACTAGCGGGGGGCTGAGCACAGATACGCAGTATTTT | CASSQTSGGLSTDTQYF
TRBJ1-1 | TRBV11-3 | few | . | TGTGCCAGCAGCGGCCCGGACAGAGAAGCTTTCTTT | CASSGPDREAFF
TRBJ1-4 | TRBV19 | few | TRBD1 | TGTGCCAGTAGTAGCAACGGACAGGGCAAAAATGAAAAACTGTTTTTT | CASSSNGQGKNEKLFF
TRBJ2-7 | TRBV14 | few | TRBD2 | TGTGCCAGCAGCCTGCGACTAGCGGGAGTGGACGAGCAGTACTTC | CASSLRLAGVDEQYF
TRBJ1-1 | TRBV15 | . | TRBD1 | TGTGCCACCAGCAGTCGTAAGACAGGGTTTATCACTGAAGCTTTCTTT | CATSSRKTGFITEAFF
TRBJ2-7 | TRBV6-5 | . | . | TGTGCCAGCAGTTACCCTCCACAGGGAATATACGAGCAGTACTTC | CASSYPPQGIYEQYF
TRBJ2-2 | TRBV28 | . | . | TGTGCCAGCAGTTTTCCAGGCACCGGGGAGCTGTTTTTT | CASSFPGTGELFF
TRBJ2-1 | TRBV13 | once | . | TGTGCCAGCAGACTCCCGGGGAGCTACAATGAGCAGTTCTTC | CASRLPGSYNEQFF
TRBJ1-1 | TRBV5-6 | few | . | TGTGCCAGCAGCCCCCTGAGGGAGGGGAACACTGAAGCTTTCTTT | CASSPLREGNTEAFF
TRBJ2-6 | TRBV9 | . | TRBD1 | TGTGCCAGCAGCCGAGGACAGGGGGTATCGGGGGCCAACGTCCTGACTTTC | CASSRGQGVSGANVLTF
TRBJ1-2 | TRBV18 | . | TRBD1 | TGTGCCAGCTCACGGACAGGGGAGGATGGCTACACCTTC | CASSRTGEDGYTF
TRBJ2-7 | TRBV7-2 | . | . | TGTGCCAGCAGTCATTTTCCCGCGCGGTCCTACGAGCAGTACTTC | CASSHFPARSYEQYF
TRBJ2-7 | TRBV19 | . | TRBD1 | TGTGCCAGTGGACTTACAGGGGGGAGGTACGAGCAGTACTTC | CASGLTGGRYEQYF